The present TCR beta chain was sequenced within a study of blood T cell repertoires in COVID-19. On the study more broadly: The United States, Italy and Spain were the sources of the acute and convalescent COVID-19 samples.

Original handling: Reference gene primer amplification yielded estimated nucleated cell counts. Profiling relied on immunoSEQ multiplex PCR, and the TCRdb table lists in-frame clones only, not all of them. V and J calls and clone size are those listed in that table; D and trimming were worked out from the DNA. The repertoire consists of more than 85,000 clones, with nearly 90% occurring once and the leading ten covering 2% to 2.5%. Germline values: CDR1 SNHLY, CDR2 FYNNEI. The CDR3 runs to 10 residues. Trimming took 10 bases from V and 14 from J; bases not matched to a gene: 7. The TCR originated in a middle-aged man with active COVID-19. The sequencing input was peripheral blood. This chain joins TRBV2 and TRBJ2-3; the match to TRBD2 covers 9 bases. The DNA of the CDR3 is TGTGCCATGATTGGGACTAGCCTGTATTTT. It encodes CAMIGTSLYF. The entire variable domain, with the rest obtained from reference TRBV2 and TRBJ2-3, is as follows: EPEVTQTPSHQVTQMGQEVILRCVPISNHLYFYWYRQILGQKVEFLVSFYNNEISEKSEIFDDQFSVERPDGSNFTLKIRSTKLEDSAMYFCAMIGTSLYFGPGTRLTVL.